The following is a T cell receptor (beta chain) sequence with its context. Its antigen is not known. Sorted naive CD8 T cells were those defined as CD8+CD4-CCR7+CD45RA+. This record comes from a study of molecular identifiers for immune sequencing clone quantification. CDR1 is MDHEN and CDR2 is SYDVKM in the germline V gene. The CDR3 is made up of 13 amino acids. V trimming: 10 bases; J trimming: 5 bases; junction bases outside the gene matches: 11. TCRdb reprocessed the PCR reads with MiXCR, giving one entry per CDR3 protein. The sample records approximately 100,000 distinct CDR3 sequences, around 33% being singletons. Notes on the study in general: Should identical TCR molecules share a barcode, the sizes of highly expanded clones could be underestimated. Jurkat TCR RNA from one cell was spiked into around 1 million naive cells, and it was reportedly detectable there.

The chain couples TRBV28 to TRBJ2-7; 7 bases map to TRBD2. Sequenced input: naive CD8+ T cells from blood, with Jurkat cell RNA spiked in. Regarding subset: FACS-sorted CD8+CD4-CCR7+CD45RA+ naive T cells. The TCR was taken from a human donor in good health. Some libraries in this study had Jurkat cell RNA spiked in. The CDR3 bases are TGTGCCACGACGGGAGGCCCGCTACACGAGCAGTACTTC. It translates to CATTGGPLHEQYF.